The clone carrying this T cell receptor beta chain was detected only a few times. Its antigen is still unknown. This specimen comes from a study of T cell responses to AZD1222 COVID-19 vaccine. This CDR3 comprises 13 residues. From germline, CDR1 is SGHTA and CDR2 FQGNSA. V lost 5 bases and J lost 7, with 9 bases in between. Measured with immunoSEQ multiplex PCR; TCRdb has only the in-frame clones, and not every one. The sample yields about 81,000 clones, about 91% seen once. Notes on the study in general: There were mostly white British donors and more females than males, and clonal diversity was possibly underestimated. Spike-wide coverage was observed for vaccine-associated CD4 TCRs, with dominant responses at 160-218 and 743-854. Repertoire sampling was restricted to post-peak T cell response timepoints. Unmutated variant regions are reportedly targeted by nearly half of spike-specific TCRs.

The chain combines TRBV7-2 with TRBJ1-6; D uncertain. The material was peripheral blood, obtained on day 0 of AZD1222 vaccination. This clonotype was obtained from an adult in good health. The CDR3 spells CASSPLTNSPLHF. The CDR3 DNA follows: TGTGCCAGCAGCCCCCTGACGAATTCACCCCTCCACTTT.